This entry concerns a single TCR beta chain. Its target is unknown. This record belongs to a study of metastatic and nonmetastatic thyroid tumors. Study-level information: The study looked at repertoires side by side in blood and in tumor or nodule tissue from malignant and benign thyroid patients. Regarding the study as a whole: It was reported that TCR beta diversity was significantly higher in malignant thyroid tumors than benign nodules, in blood and tumor.

Patients underwent thyroid surgery, and none had received any treatment before it. As originally analysed: To classify distant metastasis in papillary thyroid cancer, a model was built from CDR3 differences across clinicopathological groups. Using MiXCR, TCRdb reanalyzed the PCR reads. The V and J calls and clone size are TCRdb's, not the authors'. The sample yields fewer than 7,500 clones, over 15% seen once. The CDR3 is 14 residues long. Germline CDR1 and CDR2: SEHNR and FQNEAQ (reference sequence). Trimming removed 7 bases at V and 0 bases at J, with 9 bases between. The specimen was adjacent normal tissue. The chain recombines TRBV7-9 with TRBJ2-2; no reliable D call. This receptor was obtained from a male donor with papillary thyroid cancer or a benign thyroid nodule (not recorded which). Some clones in this sample may be carry-over from other donors' samples. CDR3 in DNA: TGTGCCAGCACCGTCCCCCCGAACACCGGGGAGCTGTTTTTT. Translated: CASTVPPNTGELFF.